One sample yielded the 8 T cell receptor beta chains listed below, sequenced in a study of patients and donors after allogeneic stem cell transplantation. Using its own MiXCR run on the RT-PCR reads, TCRdb lists one record per CDR3 protein. This repertoire shows about 960,000 distinct CDR3 sequences, roughly 18% found once; its top ten account for around 6%. Input material: blood, either unsorted or a sorted T cell fraction (not recorded which). Receptor source: a human donor who was either an allogeneic HSCT recipient or a stem cell or donor lymphocyte infusion donor (not recorded which). It is not recorded whose cells these are; they may come from a transplant donor.

This clonotype was picked up a small number of times. This chain joins TRBV7-6 and TRBJ2-7, with D possibly being TRBD2 (5 bases). Deletions cut 5 bases from V and 4 bases from J, with 15 bases between. Germline CDR1 and CDR2: SGHVS and FNYEAQ. There are 14 residues in the CDR3. Here the CDR3 DNA reads TGTGCCAGCAGCAGGGAGCCGCAACCGTACGAGCAGTACTTC. Protein: CASSREPQPYEQYF. The full variable domain, rest sourced from reference TRBV7-6 and TRBJ2-7, is GAGVSQSPRYKVTKRGQDVALRCDPISGHVSLYWYRQALGQGPEFLTYFNYEAQQDKSGLPNDRFSAERPEGSISTLTIQRTEQRDSAMYRCASSREPQPYEQYFGPGTRLTVT.

This clonotype was detected once. The V call is TRBV1, the J call TRBJ1-5. TRBV1 is a listed pseudogene. CDR3 length: 13 amino acids. The CDR3 here is CTSREFSRQPQHF. The CDR3 coding sequence is TGCACCAGCAGGGAATTCAGCCGGCAGCCCCAGCATTTT.

The chain joins TRBV7-9 to TRBJ2-7, with D perhaps being TRBD1 or TRBD2 (5 bases each). There are 15 residues in the CDR3. Trimming removed 6 bases at V and 3 bases at J, with 18 bases between. Germline loops: CDR1 SEHNR, CDR2 FQNEAQ (reference sequence). The CDR3 sequence is CASSEYRDGFYEQYF. For the CDR3, the DNA is TGTGCCAGCAGTGAGTACCGGGACGGATTCTACGAGCAGTACTTC.

V and J are TRBV12-3 or TRBV12-4 and TRBJ2-5; the D gene is possibly TRBD2 (6 bases). Trimming took 6 bases from V and 4 from J, leaving 15 bases between them. This CDR3 has 14 amino acids. CDR3 protein: CASSPDGGGETQYF. The CDR3 region has the DNA TGTGCCAGCAGCCCCGATGGGGGAGGAGAGACCCAGTACTTC.

A few counts support this clonotype. V is TRBV5-5 and J is TRBJ1-4, with 7 nucleotides matching TRBD1. CDR3 length equals 17 residues. Per the germline V gene, CDR1 is SGHKS and CDR2 is YYEKEE (reference sequence). Trimming cost V 7 bases and J 0 bases; bases outside gene matches: 12. Here the CDR3 reads CASGGGQPVATNEKLFF. Written as DNA, the CDR3 is TGTGCCAGCGGTGGGGGACAGCCAGTTGCAACTAATGAAAAACTGTTTTTT. The variable domain in full, with the rest retrieved from reference TRBV5-5 and TRBJ1-4, is DAGVTQSPTHLIKTRGQQVTLRCSPISGHKSVSWYQQVLGQGPQFIFQYYEKEERGRGNFPDRFSARQFPNYSSELNVNALLLGDSALYLCASGGGQPVATNEKLFFGSGTQLSVL.

This clonotype is a singleton in its sample. The rearrangement joins TRBV11-3 to TRBJ2-1; D is possibly TRBD2 (6 bases). The length of the CDR3 is 16 residues. CDR1 and CDR2 (germline): SGHNT, YENEEA. The ends were cut back, 4 bases at V and 0 bases at J, with 13 bases in the middle. CDR3 sequence: CASSWVGLSSYNEQFF. CDR3 DNA sequence: TGTGCCAGCAGCTGGGTGGGACTTAGCTCCTACAATGAGCAGTTCTTC. The variable domain in full, completed from reference TRBV11-3 and TRBJ2-1, reads EAGVVQSPRYKIIEKKQPVAFWCNPISGHNTLYWYLQNLGQGPELLIRYENEEAVDDSQLPKDRFSAERLKGVDSTLKIQPAELGDSAVYLCASSWVGLSSYNEQFFGPGTRLTVL.

V and J are TRBV20-1 and TRBJ1-3; tentative D call: TRBD1 (5 bases). The germline V and J ends were trimmed by 5 bases and 0 bases, with 11 bases remaining between them. CDR1 and CDR2 from the germline V gene are DFQATT and SNEGSKA (reference sequence). CDR3 length: 14 residues. CDR3 in DNA: TGCAGTGCTGGGACTTTAAACTCTGGAAACACCATATATTTT. Protein sequence: CSAGTLNSGNTIYF.

The V call is TRBV4-3, the J call TRBJ2-3; possible D gene TRBD1, 6 bases. CDR3 length: 16 amino acids. Germline-derived CDR1 and CDR2 are LGHNA and YSLEER. Between the trimmed V and J ends, which lost 0 bases and 0 bases, there was a span of 10 bases. CDR3 loop: CASSQDRGISTDTQYF. Written as DNA, the CDR3 is TGCGCCAGCAGCCAAGACAGGGGAATTAGCACAGATACGCAGTATTTT.